The clone carrying this T cell receptor (beta chain) was seen more than once but under ten times. The CDR3 runs to 14 residues. CDR1 and CDR2 (germline): SGHTA, FQGNSA. Sample-barcoded 5' priming and a J-beta primer mix drove a second PCR of about 6 to 12 cycles. No fewer than 3 million CDR3-containing paired-end reads came from each sample. Using its own MiXCR run on the 5' RACE reads, TCRdb lists one record per CDR3 protein. This table holds fewer than 650,000 distinct CDR3 sequences, about 29% found once. The sample originates from a study of blood T cells in healthy people across ages. The same data also went into a second study, on T cells of mothers and their children.

This TCR derives from a boy aged 2 to 9 in good health. Sequenced: blood. The chain carries TRBV7-2 and TRBJ2-5; D perhaps matches TRBD1 (7 bases). Judging by the DNA end, TRBJ2-7 fits better; the J call may be wrong. The CDR3 is CASSPLEGAAEQYF. DNA of the CDR3: TGTGCCAGCAGCCCACTGGAGGGGGCGGCCGAGCAGTACTTC.